This TCR beta chain was documented in a study of identical twins. Broader study findings: Models underestimated out-of-frame TCR alpha sharing in monozygotic twins. Out-of-frame alpha sequences that twins shared showed excess low generation probability. Clonotypes of the beta chain that were abundant in cord blood carried fewer insertions (memory repertoires showed none).

Through template switching, a universal primer site was introduced, and the cDNA contained unique molecular identifiers. Each CDR3 protein gets one entry after TCRdb re-called the 5' RACE reads with MiXCR. This table has 500,000 to 550,000 distinct CDR3 sequences, approximately 20% appearing once. This clonotype was recorded a few times. What it binds is not known. Germline CDR1 SGHTA, CDR2 FQGNSA. This CDR3 is 14 amino acids long. Trimming took 6 bases from V and 4 from J, leaving 12 bases between them. The sample was also linked to a second study, of yellow fever vaccine responses in identical twins.

This TCR came from a young woman in good health. This chain links TRBV7-2 with TRBJ2-2, with D possibly being TRBD1 (5 bases). The sequenced sample consisted of CD4+ T cells sorted from blood. The CDR3, as DNA: TGTGCCAGCAGTCGACAGTGGGCCACCGGGGAGCTGTTTTTT. Translated: CASSRQWATGELFF.